A selection of T cell receptor beta chains follows, all from one sample in a study of shared clonotypes between healthy human individuals. Only in-frame clones appear in the TCRdb table, and some are missing; sequencing was by immunoSEQ multiplex PCR. In the table there are approximately 1.5 million clones, 95% to 99% of which are singletons. The sample taken for sequencing was naive CD4+ T cells sorted from blood. The receptors come from a man aged 25 to 40 in good health. Each CDR3 is given with its conserved first and last residue. Fields, in order: D gene, J gene, V gene, clone size, CDR3 DNA, CDR3 protein. A D gene is named only where the DNA matches it firmly. Some rows have no size entry. The others give once, few or many, or a class for an expanded clone.

-,TRBJ2-1,TRBV11-2,-,TGTGCCAGCAGCGCGGCTCCCAAGGGGCACAATGAGCAGTTCTTC,CASSAAPKGHNEQFF
TRBD2,TRBJ2-1,TRBV7-3,-,TGTGCCAGCAGCCCCGGACTAGCGGGAGTTCGGAGCACTGAGCAGTTCTTC,CASSPGLAGVRSTEQFF
-,TRBJ2-4,TRBV29-1,-,TGCAGCGTCAGGGGTGTAGACATTCAGTACTTC,CSVRGVDIQYF
TRBD1,TRBJ1-1,TRBV28,-,TGTGCCAGCGGGACAGGATTGAACACTGAAGCTTTCTTT,CASGTGLNTEAFF
TRBD2,TRBJ2-5,TRBV9,-,TGTGCCAGCAGCGTGAGTACTGGGACTAGCGGGATAGCGGAGACCCAGTACTTC,CASSVSTGTSGIAETQYF
TRBD1,TRBJ2-3,TRBV10-1,-,TGCGCCAGCAGTGGGGACAGTGATACGCAGTATTTT,CASSGDSDTQYF
-,TRBJ1-1,TRBV28,-,TGTGCCAGCAGTGCAACGGCGAGGGTCCTGAAGACTGAAGCTTTCTTT,CASSATARVLKTEAFF
-,TRBJ1-2,TRBV28,-,TGTGCCAGCAGTTTAGGGGGGGCGCTTAATGGCTACACCTTC,CASSLGGALNGYTF
-,TRBJ1-5,TRBV27,-,TGTGCCAGCAGTTTCGGATGGGGCAGCAATCAGCCCCAGCATTTT,CASSFGWGSNQPQHF
-,TRBJ2-3,TRBV6-1,-,TGTGCCAGCAGTGAAATCCCAACCCCCACAGATACGCAGTATTTT,CASSEIPTPTDTQYF
-,TRBJ2-5,TRBV18,-,TGTGCCAGCTCACCACCCCAGCGGAGGCAGGGGGAGACCCAGTACTTC,CASSPPQRRQGETQYF
TRBD1,TRBJ2-6,TRBV9,-,TGTGCCAGCAGCGGACGACAGGGCCTGGTCCTGACTTTC,CASSGRQGLVLTF
TRBD1,TRBJ1-2,TRBV7-2,-,TGTGCCAGCAGCGCGCAGACCGGGACAGGGACGGGCTACACCTTC,CASSAQTGTGTGYTF
-,TRBJ2-2,TRBV27,-,TGTGCCAGCAGTTCCCCAAGAGAGGGACTTCCGCTTGGGGAGCTGTTTTTT,CASSSPREGLPLGELFF
-,TRBJ2-6,TRBV10-3,-,TGTGCCATCGGCTCTGGGGCCAACGTCCTGACTTTC,CAIGSGANVLTF
-,TRBJ2-2,TRBV5-1,-,TGCGCCAGCAGCTTGTTACAGGGCCCCCAGAACACCGGGGAGCTGTTTTTT,CASSLLQGPQNTGELFF
-,TRBJ2-2,TRBV7-6,-,TGTGCCAGCAGCCCTACCCTAGGCGGGGAGCTGTTTTTT,CASSPTLGGELFF
-,TRBJ2-6,TRBV25-1,-,TGTGCCAGCAGTGAACCCAGACAGGCCTCTGGGGCCAACGTCCTGACTTTC,CASSEPRQASGANVLTF
TRBD2,TRBJ2-7,TRBV25-1,-,TGTGCCAGCAGTGTAGCGGGAGGGGTCGGCGAGCAGTACTTC,CASSVAGGVGEQYF
TRBD1,TRBJ2-7,TRBV10-2,-,TGCGCCAGCAGTTTAGGGACAGGGTTACACGAGCAGTACTTC,CASSLGTGLHEQYF
TRBD2,TRBJ2-1,TRBV9,-,TGTGCCAGCAGCTTGGGTGGTCTAGCGGGATGGAATGAGCAGTTCTTC,CASSLGGLAGWNEQFF
-,TRBJ1-1,TRBV10-3,-,TGTGCCATCAGGGAGGACAGAATGAACACTGAAGCTTTCTTT,CAIREDRMNTEAFF
-,TRBJ1-1,TRBV19,-,TGTGCCAGTAGTATAGCCCTGGGTCGGGCTGAAGCTTTCTTT,CASSIALGRAEAFF
TRBD1,TRBJ1-5,TRBV28,-,TGTGCCAGCAGTTTTCCCAGCCCGGACAGGCCGAATCAGCCCCAGCATTTT,CASSFPSPDRPNQPQHF
TRBD1,TRBJ1-1,TRBV2,-,TGTGCCAGCAGTGGACGGACAGGGTCTGAAGCTTTCTTT,CASSGRTGSEAFF
-,TRBJ1-4,TRBV7-9,-,TGTGCCAGCAGCTTATATCGTGGGCAGGGGAATGAAAAACTGTTTTTT,CASSLYRGQGNEKLFF
-,TRBJ2-1,TRBV9,-,TGTGCCAGCAGCGTAGCGAACGCGCTCTACAATGAGCAGTTCTTC,CASSVANALYNEQFF
-,TRBJ1-2,TRBV10-1,-,TGCGCCAGCAGTCCTATAGGTTCTAACTATGGCTACACCTTC,CASSPIGSNYGYTF
-,TRBJ1-2,TRBV18,-,TGTGCCAGCTCCCCGGGGGTTAACTATGGCTACACCTTC,CASSPGVNYGYTF
-,TRBJ2-1,TRBV5-4,-,TGTGCCAGCAGCTCTAGACAGGGAGGTCCGACGAATGAGCAGTTCTTC,CASSSRQGGPTNEQFF
-,TRBJ2-7,TRBV20-1,-,TGCAGTGCTAACCCGCCCCACGAGCAGTACTTC,CSANPPHEQYF
-,TRBJ2-1,TRBV9,-,TGTGCCAGCAGCGTATTGGGGGAATATGAGCAGTTCTTC,CASSVLGEYEQFF
-,TRBJ2-3,TRBV18,-,TGTGCCAGCTCTCCTATACTCGGTACAGATACGCAGTATTTT,CASSPILGTDTQYF
-,TRBJ2-3,TRBV9,-,TGTGCCAGCAGCGCCATAGGATGGGGAGATACGCAGTATTTT,CASSAIGWGDTQYF
-,TRBJ2-5,TRBV7-6,once,TGTGCCAGCAGCTTCGTTGGGGGAGCCGAGACCCAGTACTTC,CASSFVGGAETQYF
-,TRBJ2-3,TRBV7-6,-,TGTGCCAGCAGCCCACGGACAAGAACTAGCACAGATACGCAGTATTTT,CASSPRTRTSTDTQYF
TRBD2,TRBJ2-3,TRBV15,-,TGTGCCACCAGCAGAGATCCCCTACTAGCGGGAGGGCGTTCAAGGTATTTT,CATSRDPLLAGGRSRYF
TRBD2,TRBJ2-1,TRBV11-2,-,TGTGCCAGCAGCTTACCGCTAGCGGCCGCGAATGAGCAGTTCTTC,CASSLPLAAANEQFF
TRBD1,TRBJ2-1,TRBV5-6,-,TGTGCCAGCAGCTCGTCTGGGACAGGGACCTACAATGAGCAGTTCTTC,CASSSSGTGTYNEQFF
TRBD2,TRBJ2-1,TRBV14,-,TGTGCCAGCAGCCCCCTGATTAGCGGGAAAGAGCAGTTCTTC,CASSPLISGKEQFF
-,TRBJ2-7,TRBV11-2,-,TGTGCCAGCAGCTTAGTGGCCCGACGCTACGAGCAGTACTTC,CASSLVARRYEQYF
-,TRBJ1-4,TRBV29-1,-,TGCAGCGGTGCTTTAGGGTTGGGTGAAAAACTGTTTTTT,CSGALGLGEKLFF
-,TRBJ2-3,TRBV7-2,-,TGTGCCAGCAGCTTGAGTAGAGGTTCGACAGATACGCAGTATTTT,CASSLSRGSTDTQYF
-,TRBJ2-3,TRBV19,-,TGTGCCAGTAGTAGGTGGGAAAGCACAGATACGCAGTATTTT,CASSRWESTDTQYF
-,TRBJ2-4,TRBV20-1,-,TGCAGTATAAGGGTGGCAAACATTCAGTACTTC,CSIRVANIQYF
TRBD1,TRBJ2-7,TRBV5-1,-,TGCGCCAGCAGCTTTCAACAGGGGGCCGAGCAGTACTTC,CASSFQQGAEQYF
-,TRBJ2-7,TRBV5-6,once,TGTGCCAGCAGCTTAAGGGTCGAGCAGTACTTC,CASSLRVEQYF
TRBD2,TRBJ2-1,TRBV5-1,-,TGCGCCAGCAGCTCGGGGCTACTAGCGGGACCCTACAATGAGCAGTTCTTC,CASSSGLLAGPYNEQFF
TRBD2,TRBJ2-7,TRBV28,few,TGTGCCAGCAGTTTACTAGCGGACGGGGCAGAGCAGTACTTC,CASSLLADGAEQYF
-,TRBJ2-7,TRBV29-1,few,TGCAGCGTTGATTTTACAGGGCTTAACGAGCAGTACTTC,CSVDFTGLNEQYF
TRBD2,TRBJ2-1,TRBV18,-,TGTGCCAGCTCACTTGAAGGGACTAGCGGGGAGAGGAATGAGCAGTTCTTC,CASSLEGTSGERNEQFF
TRBD2,TRBJ2-1,TRBV6-4,-,TGTGCCAGCAGTCGGACTAGCGGGAGGGCCGATGAGCAGTTCTTC,CASSRTSGRADEQFF